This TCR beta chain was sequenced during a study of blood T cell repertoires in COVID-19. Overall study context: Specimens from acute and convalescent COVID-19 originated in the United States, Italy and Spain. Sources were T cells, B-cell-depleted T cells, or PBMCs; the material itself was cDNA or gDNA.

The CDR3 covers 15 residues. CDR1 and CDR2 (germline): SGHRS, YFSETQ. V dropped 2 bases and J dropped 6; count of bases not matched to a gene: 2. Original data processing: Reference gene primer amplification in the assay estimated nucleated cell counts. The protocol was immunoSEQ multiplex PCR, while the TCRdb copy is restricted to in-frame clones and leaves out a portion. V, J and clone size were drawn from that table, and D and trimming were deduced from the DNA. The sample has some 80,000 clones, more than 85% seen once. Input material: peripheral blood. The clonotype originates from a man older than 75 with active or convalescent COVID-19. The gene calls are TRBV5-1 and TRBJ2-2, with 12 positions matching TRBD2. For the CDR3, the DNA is TGCGCCAGCAGCTTCCGACTAGCGGGAGCCGGGGAGCTGTTTTTT. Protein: CASSFRLAGAGELFF.